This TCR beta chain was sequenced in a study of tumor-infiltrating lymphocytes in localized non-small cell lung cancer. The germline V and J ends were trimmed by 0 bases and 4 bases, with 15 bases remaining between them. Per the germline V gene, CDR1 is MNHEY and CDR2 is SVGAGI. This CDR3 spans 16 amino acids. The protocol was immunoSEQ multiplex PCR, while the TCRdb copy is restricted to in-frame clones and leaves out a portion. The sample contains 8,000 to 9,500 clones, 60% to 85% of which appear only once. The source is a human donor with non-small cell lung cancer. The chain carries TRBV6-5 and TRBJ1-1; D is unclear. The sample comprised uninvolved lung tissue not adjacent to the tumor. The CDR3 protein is CASSYSPTTSVTEAFF. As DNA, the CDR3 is TGTGCCAGCAGTTACTCCCCGACGACCTCTGTCACTGAAGCTTTCTTT.